This is a list of T cell receptor beta chains from one sample in a study of T cell repertoires in cytomegalovirus infection. No cognate antigen is known for these TCRs. A single record per CDR3 protein comes from TCRdb applying MiXCR to the reads. The table records around 500,000 distinct CDR3 sequences, roughly 43% of them present only once. The specimen was cultured PBMCs, collected from culture after CMV antigen stimulation. The source is a human donor in good health (CMV status not recorded). Some clones in this sample may be carry-over from other donors' samples. Both conserved end residues are part of each CDR3. The D gene is left open where the match is weak. Where a row states a size, it is once, few, many or the class of an expanded clone; other rows omit it.

j_call v_call clone_size d_call cdr3_length cdr3_aa cdr3_nt
TRBJ1-6 TRBV7-6 NA NA 14 CASSPRRGNSPLHF TGTGCCAGCAGCCCCCGCAGGGGAAATTCACCCCTCCACTTT
TRBJ2-5 TRBV12-3/TRBV12-4 few TRBD1 14 CASSFSGQQETQYF TGTGCCAGCAGTTTCTCGGGACAGCAAGAGACCCAGTACTTC
TRBJ2-1 TRBV7-2 NA NA 12 CASSFLGYEQFF TGTGCCAGCAGCTTCTTAGGCTATGAGCAGTTCTTC
TRBJ2-5 TRBV5-4 NA TRBD2 15 CASSSPLAGVETQYF TGTGCCAGCAGCTCCCCCCTAGCGGGGGTAGAGACCCAGTACTTC
TRBJ2-2 TRBV3-1 NA NA 15 CASSHAGRITGELFF TGTGCCAGCAGCCACGCGGGACGGATCACCGGGGAGCTGTTTTTT
TRBJ2-1 TRBV2 NA NA 13 CASATGSYNEQFF TGTGCCAGTGCTACGGGATCCTACAATGAGCAGTTCTTC
TRBJ2-1 TRBV11-2 few TRBD2 15 CASSLGLAGSDEQFF TGTGCCAGCAGCTTGGGACTAGCGGGAAGTGATGAGCAGTTCTTC
TRBJ1-4 TRBV20-1 NA NA 15 CSARDLRGWDEKLFF TGCAGTGCTAGAGATTTAAGGGGTTGGGATGAAAAACTGTTTTTT
TRBJ2-5 TRBV19 NA NA 14 CASSIDRGGETQYF TGTGCCAGTAGTATAGACAGGGGAGGAGAGACCCAGTACTTC
TRBJ1-4 TRBV7-2 NA TRBD1 14 CASSSDRAAEKLFF TGTGCCAGCAGCTCGGACAGGGCGGCTGAAAAACTGTTTTTT
TRBJ2-7 TRBV7-6 few TRBD2 15 CASSARLAGTYEQYF TGTGCCAGCAGCGCCCGACTAGCGGGTACCTACGAGCAGTACTTC
TRBJ1-1 TRBV19 few NA 11 CASLGRAEAFF TGTGCCAGTCTGGGGAGAGCTGAAGCTTTCTTT
TRBJ1-1 TRBV14 NA TRBD1 18 CASSPQTEGGPSDTEAFF TGTGCCAGCAGCCCCCAGACTGAAGGGGGCCCAAGCGACACTGAAGCTTTCTTT
TRBJ2-3 TRBV7-2 few TRBD2 18 CASIPGGGPTIGTDTQYF TGTGCCAGCATCCCCGGCGGGGGGCCCACCATTGGCACAGATACGCAGTATTTT
TRBJ2-1 TRBV2 NA NA 13 CASSPRGLNEQFF TGTGCCAGCAGCCCGAGGGGACTGAATGAGCAGTTCTTC
TRBJ2-3 TRBV29-1 NA NA 13 CSGSSQSTDTQYF TGCAGCGGTTCCTCCCAGTCTACAGATACGCAGTATTTT
TRBJ2-2 TRBV5-1 NA NA 15 CASRRIRTPAGELFF TGCGCCAGCCGTCGGATCCGGACCCCGGCAGGGGAGCTGTTTTTT
TRBJ1-1 TRBV7-2 many NA 13 CASSSGWAVEAFF TGTGCCAGCAGCTCCGGGTGGGCAGTTGAAGCTTTCTTT
TRBJ2-7 TRBV7-2 NA TRBD1 14 CASTLTGNSYEQYF TGTGCCAGCACCCTGACAGGGAATTCCTACGAGCAGTACTTC
TRBJ2-5 TRBV10-3 NA TRBD1 16 CAISAIGVTGVETQYF TGTGCCATCAGTGCCATTGGGGTGACAGGGGTCGAGACCCAGTACTTC
TRBJ1-1 TRBV7-6 NA NA 14 CASSLLVENTEAFF TGTGCCAGCAGCTTGTTGGTTGAGAACACTGAAGCTTTCTTT
TRBJ2-1 TRBV19 NA TRBD2 12 CATGGIYNEQFF TGTGCCACGGGGGGGATCTACAATGAGCAGTTCTTC
TRBJ1-3 TRBV5-1 NA TRBD1 17 CASSLGDRVSPGNTIYF TGCGCCAGCAGCTTGGGGGACAGGGTCTCTCCTGGAAACACCATATATTTT
TRBJ2-3 TRBV6-1 few TRBD2 16 CASRPRGRGGTDTQYF TGTGCCAGCAGACCCCGTGGGCGGGGGGGCACAGATACGCAGTATTTT
TRBJ2-1 TRBV15 NA NA 13 CATSWDGYNEQFF TGTGCCACCAGCTGGGACGGTTACAATGAGCAGTTCTTC
TRBJ2-2 TRBV5-4 once NA 16 CASSLSSYRNTGELFF TGTGCCAGCAGCTTGTCATCGTACAGGAACACCGGGGAGCTGTTTTTT
TRBJ2-5 TRBV6-5 NA TRBD1 12 CASRQGLGTQYF TGTGCCAGCAGACAGGGGCTGGGGACCCAGTACTTC
TRBJ2-4 TRBV20-1 NA NA 14 CSARLSGAKNIQHF TGCAGTGCTAGGCTTTCAGGGGCCAAAAACATTCAGCACTTC
TRBJ2-3 TRBV7-2 NA TRBD2 15 CASSLQTSPTDTQYF TGTGCCAGCAGCTTACAGACTAGCCCCACAGATACGCAGTATTTT
TRBJ2-1 TRBV7-2 few NA 14 CASSAGRQLNEQFF TGTGCCAGCAGCGCAGGGAGACAGCTCAATGAGCAGTTCTTC
TRBJ2-7 TRBV7-2 NA TRBD1 15 CASSLVGQGIYEQYF TGTGCCAGCAGCTTAGTGGGACAGGGAATTTACGAGCAGTACTTC
TRBJ2-1 TRBV6-2/TRBV6-3 few NA 11 CASRTYNEQFF TGTGCCAGCCGGACCTACAATGAGCAGTTCTTC
TRBJ2-3 TRBV7-2 NA TRBD1 17 CASSPRGWTGGVDTQYF TGTGCCAGCAGCCCCCGTGGCTGGACAGGGGGTGTAGATACGCAGTATTTT
TRBJ2-1 TRBV3-1 NA NA 14 CASSHPSPYNEQFF TGTGCCAGCAGCCATCCGTCCCCTTACAATGAGCAGTTCTTC
TRBJ2-7 TRBV10-3 NA TRBD1 16 CAISGVVRTGSYEQYF TGTGCCATCAGTGGAGTTGTCAGGACAGGGTCCTACGAGCAGTACTTC
TRBJ2-5 TRBV20-1 NA TRBD2 18 CSARVGLAGGPGGETQYF TGCAGTGCTAGAGTAGGGCTAGCGGGAGGGCCTGGGGGGGAGACCCAGTACTTC
TRBJ2-3 TRBV20-1 NA TRBD2 16 CSARRTSGLSTDTQYF TGCAGCGCACGACGGACTAGCGGGCTTAGCACAGATACGCAGTATTTT
TRBJ2-2 TRBV7-2 few NA 15 CASTGMRMNTGELFF TGTGCCAGCACCGGGATGAGGATGAACACCGGGGAGCTGTTTTTT
TRBJ1-6 TRBV11-2 NA NA 15 CASSLNERWGSPLHF TGTGCCAGCAGCCTAAATGAAAGATGGGGCTCACCCCTCCACTTT
TRBJ1-6 TRBV7-2 few NA 12 CASSPYNSPLHF TGTGCCAGCAGCCCTTATAATTCACCCCTCCACTTT
TRBJ2-5 TRBV7-2 NA TRBD2 14 CASSYLTSGETQYF TGTGCCAGCAGCTATTTGACTAGCGGTGAGACCCAGTACTTC
TRBJ1-3 TRBV12-3/TRBV12-4 NA NA 15 CASSQGGSSGNTIYF TGTGCCAGCAGCCAAGGGGGAAGCTCTGGAAACACCATATATTTT
TRBJ2-3 TRBV3-1 NA NA 17 CASSPQTASITTDTQYF TGTGCCAGCAGCCCCCAAACAGCTTCAATCACCACAGATACGCAGTATTTT
TRBJ1-6 TRBV12-3/TRBV12-4 NA TRBD1 17 CASSFPGQGGMGSPLHF TGTGCCAGCAGTTTTCCAGGACAGGGGGGAATGGGTTCACCCCTCCACTTT
TRBJ2-7 TRBV6-2/TRBV6-3 few TRBD2 17 CASSYSTLLARGYEQYF TGTGCCAGCAGTTACTCGACTCTACTAGCGCGAGGGTACGAGCAGTACTTC
TRBJ2-1 TRBV11-2 NA TRBD2 15 CASSITSGAYNEQFF TGTGCCAGCAGCATAACTAGCGGAGCGTACAATGAGCAGTTCTTC
TRBJ1-2 TRBV3-1 NA NA 13 CASSLRTVNGYTF TGTGCCAGCAGCTTAAGGACAGTTAATGGCTACACCTTC
TRBJ2-6 TRBV27 NA NA 17 CASSLFYRTSGANVLTF TGTGCCAGCAGTTTATTTTACCGAACTTCTGGGGCCAACGTCCTGACTTTC
TRBJ2-7 TRBV7-9 NA NA 12 CASSPDGHEQYF TGTGCCAGCAGCCCAGATGGGCACGAGCAGTACTTC
TRBJ1-6 TRBV2 NA TRBD1 16 CASKNQGDSYNSPLHF TGTGCCAGCAAGAACCAGGGGGACTCCTATAATTCACCCCTCCACTTT
TRBJ1-4 TRBV20-1 few NA 14 CSARDPLLGEKLFF TGCAGTGCCCGAGACCCACTCCTAGGGGAAAAACTGTTTTTT
TRBJ2-3 TRBV7-2 NA TRBD2 17 CASSLGGSGGARDTQYF TGTGCCAGCAGCTTAGGGGGTAGCGGGGGGGCCAGGGATACGCAGTATTTT
TRBJ2-3 TRBV2 few TRBD2 15 CASSDGGGRTDTQYF TGTGCCAGCAGTGATGGGGGGGGACGCACAGATACGCAGTATTTT
TRBJ1-6 TRBV5-1 NA NA 15 CASSFAAGDNSPLHF TGCGCCAGCAGCTTTGCGGCAGGGGATAATTCACCCCTCCACTTT
TRBJ1-1 TRBV5-4 NA NA 15 CASSFVGALGTEAFF TGTGCCAGCAGCTTCGTTGGGGCCCTGGGCACTGAAGCTTTCTTT
TRBJ1-1 TRBV20-1 once NA 12 CSAGRVNTEAFF TGCAGTGCTGGTCGGGTGAACACTGAAGCTTTCTTT